This entry lists 14 T cell receptor beta chains sequenced from one sample in a study of spatial heterogeneity in lung cancer. General study results and limits: It was found that expanded intratumoral alpha and beta TCR counts tracked tumor mutation counts.

These receptors' antigens are unknown. TCRdb reprocessed the 5' RACE reads with MiXCR, giving one entry per CDR3 protein. The sample comprises about 6,000 distinct CDR3 sequences, approximately 8.5% of which are singletons, and about a quarter rests with the top ten. As for time point: sample taken at primary tumor resection. Sequenced material: lung tumor tissue, taken at surgery. The receptors were gathered from a female donor with early-stage non-small cell lung cancer.

In its sample, this clonotype ranks as medium-sized (0.01 to 0.1%). This rearrangement joins TRBV19 to TRBJ1-2; 7 bases fit TRBD1. CDR3 length: 13 residues. The germline gives CDR1 LNHDA, CDR2 SQIVND (reference sequence). J lost 4 bases, V lost 8 bases, and 7 bases had no gene match. CDR3 residues: CASGTAEGYGYTF. The CDR3 DNA reads TGTGCCAGTGGGACAGCGGAGGGCTATGGCTACACCTTC.

This clonotype has a count of ten or more. The chain has TRBV7-9 and TRBJ2-5, with TRBD2 identical over 11 bases. Unmatched junction bases numbered 9, after V lost 2 bases and J lost 1 base. This CDR3 contains 18 residues. Germline V CDR1 and CDR2: SEHNR, FQNEAQ (reference sequence). The CDR3 loop is CASSLQLAGGLTQETQYF. The DNA of the CDR3 is TGTGCCAGCAGCTTACAGCTAGCGGGGGGCCTTACCCAAGAGACCCAGTACTTC.

This clonotype was found many times. J is TRBJ1-5 and V is TRBV3-1; the D is unclear. The CDR3 sequence is 14 residues long. Per germline, CDR1 LGHDT and CDR2 YNNKEL (reference sequence). Trimming shortened V by 4 bases and J by 7 bases, and 14 bases separated the two germline ends. In DNA form, the CDR3 reads TGTGCCAGCAGCCGGGGTGAACAGATCCAGCCCCAGCATTTT. Its protein is CASSRGEQIQPQHF. The complete variable domain, with remaining parts taken from reference TRBV3-1 and TRBJ1-5, reads DTAVSQTPKYLVTQMGNDKSIKCEQNLGHDTMYWYKQDSKKFLKIMFSYNNKELIINETVPNRFSPKSPDKAHLNLHINSLELGDSAVYFCASSRGEQIQPQHFGDGTRLSIL.

A remark on this clonotype: A much larger clone lies one base from this, so it may be a read error. This chain links TRBV20-1 with TRBJ1-4; D not resolved. Germline CDR1 reads DFQATT; CDR2 reads SNEGSKA (reference sequence). This CDR3 contains 13 residues. The CDR3 bases are TGCAGTGCCCGGGCCGGAGGGAATGGAAAACTGTTTTTT. Translated, it gives CSARAGGNGKLFF.

CDR3 nucleotides: TGTGCCGGCGGGCCCCGTGGCACAGATACGCAGTATTTT. This translates into CAGGPRGTDTQYF. The J gene is TRBJ2-3, the V gene TRBV24-1; TRBD2 might be the D (5 bases). The V end lost 12 bases, the J end lost 1 base, and 13 bases lay between the germline ends. CDR3 length: 13 residues. CDR1 and CDR2 (germline): KGHDR, SFDVKD.

This clonotype was seen repeatedly, ten times or more. The rearrangement links TRBV3-1 to TRBJ1-2; tentatively, D is TRBD1 (5 bases). The V gene's germline CDR1 is LGHDT and CDR2 YNNKEL (reference sequence). V dropped 1 base and J dropped 2 bases, with 5 bases sitting between them. This CDR3 comprises 13 residues. This CDR3 reads CASSQGQNYGYTF. As DNA, the CDR3 is TGTGCCAGCAGCCAAGGACAGAACTATGGCTACACCTTC. The variable domain in full, with the rest retrieved from reference TRBV3-1 and TRBJ1-2, is DTAVSQTPKYLVTQMGNDKSIKCEQNLGHDTMYWYKQDSKKFLKIMFSYNNKELIINETVPNRFSPKSPDKAHLNLHINSLELGDSAVYFCASSQGQNYGYTFGSGTRLTVV.

In its sample, this clonotype was seen a few times. This chain links TRBV5-1 with TRBJ2-2; D gene uncertain. Trimming left V 1 base short and J 2 bases short, with 0 bases between. Germline CDR1 SGHRS, CDR2 YFSETQ. This CDR3 is built from 12 residues. The CDR3: CASSLNTGELFF. CDR3 bases: TGCGCCAGCAGCTTGAACACCGGGGAGCTGTTTTTT.

By sample fraction, this clonotype is medium-sized (0.01 to 0.1%). J is TRBJ1-2 and V is TRBV6-6, with a tentative D call TRBD1 (5 bases). This CDR3 spans 14 amino acids. Per the germline V gene, CDR1 is MNHNY and CDR2 is SVGAGI (reference sequence). The V end was cut by 5 bases, the J end by 5 bases, with 15 bases between. The CDR3, as DNA: TGTGCCAGCAGTAGCACGGGGCAGGCATATGGCTACACCTTC. This encodes CASSSTGQAYGYTF.

V and J are TRBV7-9 and TRBJ2-3; D is perhaps TRBD2 (5 bases). The CDR3 covers 19 residues. Between the trimmed V and J ends, which lost 4 bases and 0 bases, there was a span of 23 bases. Germline values: CDR1 SEHNR, CDR2 FQNEAQ (reference sequence). CDR3 region: CASSYPLGRELPSTDTQYF. The CDR3 DNA reads TGTGCCAGCAGCTACCCTTTGGGAAGGGAGCTACCTAGCACAGATACGCAGTATTTT.

This clonotype has a count of ten or more. This sequence joins TRBV19 and TRBJ2-1; the D call may be TRBD1 or TRBD2 (6 bases each). This CDR3 region has 17 residues. The V and J ends lost 8 bases and 4 bases respectively, with 24 bases between them. Looked up from germline, CDR1 is LNHDA and CDR2 is SQIVND (reference sequence). CDR3 residues: CASGGQGTDVSYNEQFF. The DNA for the CDR3 is TGTGCCAGTGGGGGGCAGGGGACGGACGTGTCTTACAATGAGCAGTTCTTC.

The table lists this clonotype with many counts. The chain is built from TRBV12-3 or TRBV12-4 and TRBJ2-1, with 11 bases fitting TRBD2. This CDR3 spans 19 amino acids. The junction had 13 bases not matched to a gene; V was cut back by 0 bases and J by 6 bases. CDR3 region: CASSLATAPLAGVGNEQFF. CDR3 in DNA: TGTGCCAGCAGTTTAGCCACGGCCCCACTAGCGGGGGTGGGCAATGAGCAGTTCTTC.

This clonotype was counted ten times or more. The V and J genes are TRBV20-1 and TRBJ2-3; perhaps TRBD2 as D (5 bases). The CDR3 is made up of 13 amino acids. Trimming pared 4 bases from V and 6 bases from J, leaving 14 bases between. Germline V gene lookup returns CDR1 DFQATT and CDR2 SNEGSKA (reference sequence). DNA for the CDR3: TGCAGTGCTAAAGATCGAGCGGTTGATACGCAGTATTTT. Amino acids: CSAKDRAVDTQYF.

A few counts support this clonotype. CDR3 region: CASTEVTDSPNTEAFF. CDR3 nucleotides: TGTGCCAGCACCGAAGTTACTGACAGTCCTAACACTGAAGCTTTCTTT. This chain uses TRBV2 with TRBJ1-1; D might be TRBD1 (5 bases). From germline, CDR1 is SNHLY and CDR2 FYNNEI. This CDR3 is 16 amino acids long. Trimming pared 7 bases from V and 2 bases from J, leaving 20 bases between.

Only a few counts were recorded for this clonotype. Compared with germline, one end of the junction differs, possibly owing to a read error. V is TRBV12-3 or TRBV12-4 and J is TRBJ2-5; TRBD2 matches 10 bases. The CDR3 loop spans 16 amino acids. The CDR3 coding sequence is TGTGCCAGCACCCATACAGCGGGGGGGCAGATGGGGACCCATTACTTC. This sequence encodes CASTHTAGGQMGTHYF.